A single sample gave rise to the 32 T cell receptor beta chains below, sequenced in a study of T-cell reconstitution after alpha-beta-depleted transplantation in children. The TCRbeta library incorporated unique molecular identifiers. TCRdb re-called the PCR reads through MiXCR, storing one row per CDR3 protein. This sample has hundreds of thousands of distinct CDR3 sequences, with under 20% found just once. Source: PBMCs, mostly from graft donor cells, taken 360 days after TCRalphabeta/CD19-depleted stem cell transplant. The receptor source for this set is a male patient between 2 and 10 years old who had a stem cell transplant for acute lymphoblastic leukemia, so the T cells may come from the graft donor.

The V gene is TRBV4-1, the J gene TRBJ2-3, with D possibly TRBD2 on 6 matching bases. Trimming took 8 bases from V and 7 from J, leaving 22 bases between them. CDR1 and CDR2 from the germline V gene are MGHRA and YSYEKL. The CDR3 extends over 15 amino acids. As DNA, the CDR3 is TGCGCCAGCGCCGGAATTAGAGCGGGCATGCATACGCAGTATTTT. Its protein is CASAGIRAGMHTQYF.

This clonotype was recorded a few times. The chain couples TRBV7-8 to TRBJ2-3, with 10 bases fitting TRBD2. This CDR3 comprises 15 residues. Trimming at V came to 6 bases and at J to 2 bases, leaving 5 bases not matched to a gene. Germline V lookup: CDR1 SGHVS, CDR2 FQNEAQ. Here the CDR3 DNA reads TGTGCCAGCAGTCCGCTAGCGGGGGTCACAGATACGCAGTATTTT. It translates to CASSPLAGVTDTQYF. Full variable domain (missing parts from reference TRBV7-8 and TRBJ2-3): GAGVSQSPRYKVAKRGQDVALRCDPISGHVSLFWYQQALGQGPEFLTYFQNEAQLDKSGLPSDRFFAERPEGSVSTLKIQRTQQEDSAVYLCASSPLAGVTDTQYFGPGTRLTVL.

By share of the sample, this clonotype is large. The chain employs TRBV7-2 and TRBJ1-2; the match to TRBD1 covers 7 bases. CDR3 size: 14 residues. Germline lookup yields CDR1 SGHTA and CDR2 FQGNSA. V gave up 5 bases and J gave up 4 bases; unmatched junction bases: 7. CDR3 protein: CASSLGQATYGYTF. The CDR3 coding sequence is TGTGCCAGCAGCCTTGGACAGGCAACCTATGGCTACACCTTC.

The genes are TRBV11-3 and TRBJ2-7; a weak D match, TRBD2 (5 bases). Deletions cut 1 base from V and 7 bases from J, with 11 bases between. Germline V gives CDR1 SGHNT, CDR2 YENEEA. CDR3 length equals 13 residues. Written as DNA, the CDR3 is TGTGCCAGCAGCTTAGGTAGCGCGGCGGAGCAGTACTTC. It is translated as CASSLGSAAEQYF.

The sample holds a few counts of this clonotype. This chain joins TRBV12-3 or TRBV12-4 and TRBJ2-3; TRBD2 matches at 8 bases. The CDR3 has 15 amino acids. Unmatched junction bases numbered 10, after V lost 6 bases and J lost 5 bases. DNA for the CDR3: TGTGCCAGCAGCCTTAGCGGGACCCAGGTAGATACGCAGTATTTT. Its protein is CASSLSGTQVDTQYF.

The chain employs TRBV20-1 and TRBJ2-1; 12 positions match TRBD2. This CDR3 has 14 amino acids. Trimming cost V 0 bases and J 13 bases; bases outside gene matches: 7. CDR1 and CDR2 (germline): DFQATT, SNEGSKA (reference sequence). The CDR3 is CSARDPLAGGPQFF. Here the CDR3 DNA reads TGCAGTGCTAGAGATCCGCTAGCGGGGGGGCCTCAGTTCTTC.

This clonotype was counted between two and nine times. This sequence joins TRBV5-6 and TRBJ2-1, with D perhaps TRBD2 (6 bases). The CDR3 covers 13 residues. Trimming took off 7 bases at V and 7 bases at J, with 15 bases between the two ends. The germline V gene encodes CDR1 SGHDT and CDR2 YYEEEE. The CDR3 here is CASGGSAGNEQFF. CDR3 DNA sequence: TGTGCCAGCGGAGGATCTGCGGGGAATGAGCAGTTCTTC.

This clonotype was found a few times. V usage is TRBV5-8 and J usage is TRBJ2-7; D gene uncertain. In germline, CDR1 is SGHTS, CDR2 YDEGEE. This CDR3 is built from 13 residues. V lost 2 bases and J lost 6, with 12 bases in between. The CDR3 DNA reads as TGTGCCAGCAGCTTCACGGTGAAGACCGAGCAGTACTTC. This sequence encodes CASSFTVKTEQYF.

The table lists this clonotype with a count of one. The gene calls are TRBV5-1 and TRBJ2-2, with D perhaps matching TRBD1 or TRBD2 (5 bases each). CDR1 is SGHRS and CDR2 is YFSETQ in the germline V gene. V was trimmed by 3 bases and J by 0 bases, leaving 12 bases between them. The length of the CDR3 is 16 residues. Here the CDR3 DNA reads TGCGCCAGCAGCTCGGGGCTGGTTGCGAACACCGGGGAGCTGTTTTTT. Its translation is CASSSGLVANTGELFF.

This clonotype was counted a few times. The rearrangement links TRBV29-1 to TRBJ2-2, with D perhaps TRBD1 (8 bases). The CDR3 loop spans 17 amino acids. Germline CDR1 reads SQVTM; CDR2 reads ANQGSEA. The V and J ends lost 6 bases and 2 bases respectively, with 22 bases between them. CDR3 sequence reads: CSVFRPRGTGNTGELFF. Here the CDR3 DNA reads TGCAGCGTGTTTAGGCCGCGGGGGACAGGAAACACCGGGGAGCTGTTTTTT.

The genes are TRBV7-9 and TRBJ1-3, with D hard to call. From germline, CDR1 is SEHNR and CDR2 FQNEAQ (reference sequence). This CDR3 is built from 16 residues. V was cut by 6 bases and J by 2 bases, with 17 bases left in between. CDR3 amino acids: CASSSERARTGNTIYF. The CDR3 coding sequence is TGTGCCAGCAGTTCAGAGAGGGCGAGGACTGGAAACACCATATATTTT.

V usage is TRBV5-1 and J usage is TRBJ2-2, with no clear D. CDR1 is SGHRS, CDR2 YFSETQ, per germline. V was cut by 4 bases and J by 3 bases, with 7 bases left in between. The CDR3 runs to 13 residues. This CDR3 reads CASSIDDTGELFF. CDR3 coding DNA: TGCGCCAGCAGCATCGATGACACCGGGGAGCTGTTTTTT.

The genes are TRBV29-1 and TRBJ1-2; no reliable D call. V gave up 8 bases and J gave up 5 bases, with 21 bases separating them. This CDR3 spans 14 amino acids. Germline CDR1 and CDR2: SQVTM and ANQGSEA. CDR3: CSSPEVRGPYGYTF. In DNA form, the CDR3 reads TGCAGCTCGCCAGAGGTTAGAGGTCCATATGGCTACACCTTC.

This clonotype was observed a handful of times. The chain recombines TRBV11-2 with TRBJ2-3; 12 positions agree with TRBD2. The CDR3 is 18 residues long. Germline V gives CDR1 SGHAT, CDR2 FQNNGV. Unmatched junction bases numbered 7, after V lost 1 base and J lost 2 bases. The CDR3 loop is CASSLVPASGGATDTQYF. CDR3 DNA: TGTGCCAGCAGCTTAGTCCCGGCTAGCGGGGGGGCCACAGATACGCAGTATTTT.

There are a few counts of this clonotype. The CDR3 loop reads CASSPTGGADTQYF. DNA of the CDR3: TGTGCCAGCAGCCCGACAGGGGGGGCAGATACGCAGTATTTT. The rearrangement uses TRBV7-8 and TRBJ2-3; TRBD1 agrees at 9 bases. With 5 bases clipped from V and 4 bases from J, the junction kept 4 bases outside the gene matches. Germline V gene lookup returns CDR1 SGHVS and CDR2 FQNEAQ. The CDR3 consists of 14 residues.

This clonotype was counted between two and nine times. This rearrangement joins TRBV4-3 to TRBJ2-5; TRBD2 matches at 11 bases. The CDR3 extends over 14 amino acids. Germline assignment: CDR1 LGHNA and CDR2 YSLEER. V lost 4 bases and J lost 2; bases outside the gene matches: 0. For the CDR3, the DNA is TGCGCCAGCAGCCGACTAGCGGGACAAGAGACCCAGTACTTC. This codes for CASSRLAGQETQYF.

The genes are TRBV6-2 or TRBV6-3 and TRBJ2-7, with D possibly called TRBD1 or TRBD2 (5 bases each). Germline V lookup: CDR1 MNHEY, CDR2 SVGEGT. The CDR3 has 12 residues. Trimming left V 8 bases short and J 4 bases short, with 12 bases between. CDR3 loop: CASGGELYEQYF. For the CDR3, the DNA is TGTGCCAGCGGGGGAGAGCTTTACGAGCAGTACTTC.

CDR3 region: CASSLEGTSGGYNEQFF. The CDR3 DNA reads TGTGCCAGCAGCTTGGAGGGGACTAGCGGTGGTTACAATGAGCAGTTCTTC. V and J are TRBV5-8 and TRBJ2-1, with TRBD2 identical over 11 bases. The CDR3 covers 17 residues. The V gene's germline CDR1 is SGHTS and CDR2 YDEGEE. Trimming took 0 bases from V and 4 from J; bases not matched to a gene: 6.

This sequence joins TRBV30 and TRBJ2-1, with D hard to call. The germline CDR1 and CDR2 sequences are GTSNPN and SVGIG (reference sequence). Trimming cost V 5 bases and J 4 bases, with 15 bases left between them. This CDR3 is built from 14 residues. As DNA, the CDR3 is TGTGCCTGGGGTACCTCCCCGGATTACAATGAGCAGTTCTTC. Its translation is CAWGTSPDYNEQFF.

This clonotype was recorded a few times. This chain uses TRBV10-3 with TRBJ2-5, with 9 bases fitting TRBD2. Germline V gene data show CDR1 as ENHRY and CDR2 as SYGVKD. V shed 10 bases and J 2 bases; nucleotides not matched to a gene: 8. The CDR3 spans 14 residues. Here the CDR3 reads CASRTSENQETQYF. Here the CDR3 DNA reads TGTGCCAGCCGGACTAGCGAGAATCAAGAGACCCAGTACTTC.

This clonotype was observed a handful of times. The chain is built from TRBV6-5 and TRBJ1-1; D is perhaps TRBD1 (6 bases). The CDR3 has 14 residues. V dropped 4 bases and J dropped 2 bases, with 11 bases sitting between them. Looked up from germline, CDR1 is MNHEY and CDR2 is SVGAGI. This CDR3 is CASSLRQANTEAFF. CDR3 sequence (DNA): TGTGCCAGCAGTTTACGACAGGCTAACACTGAAGCTTTCTTT.

This clonotype was counted only a few times. The J gene is TRBJ1-2, the V gene TRBV7-2, with 9 bases matching TRBD1. In germline, CDR1 is SGHTA, CDR2 FQGNSA. V shed 4 bases, J shed 8 bases, and the junction held 8 bases outside the gene matches. The CDR3 totals 14 residues. The CDR3 DNA follows: TGTGCCAGCAGCTCGGGACAGGGCCTTGGAGGCTACACCTTC. Protein sequence: CASSSGQGLGGYTF.

This clonotype was detected a few times. The genes are TRBV9 and TRBJ2-7; 8 bases line up with TRBD1. Germline CDR1 and CDR2: SGDLS and YYNGEE. Germline trimming cut 4 bases from V and 4 bases from J; bases unmatched to any gene: 10. The CDR3 runs to 15 residues. The CDR3 reads CASSPYGQGVYEQYF. Written as DNA, the CDR3 is TGTGCCAGCAGCCCATACGGACAGGGTGTGTACGAGCAGTACTTC.

This clonotype has just a few counts. V gene TRBV7-2 combines with J gene TRBJ2-5; maybe TRBD1 (6 bases). This CDR3 spans 14 amino acids. The germline CDR1 and CDR2 sequences are SGHTA and FQGNSA. The V end was cut by 2 bases, the J end by 7 bases, with 14 bases between. The chain's CDR3 is CASSLKQGGTTQYF. The CDR3, as DNA: TGTGCCAGCAGCTTAAAACAGGGTGGTACGACCCAGTACTTC.

The chain has TRBV9 and TRBJ2-3, with 11 bases matching TRBD2. J gave up 2 bases and V 4 bases, and 6 bases lay outside the gene matches. Germline CDR1 is SGDLS and CDR2 is YYNGEE. This CDR3 has 16 amino acids. DNA for the CDR3: TGTGCCAGCAGCCCCCAGACTAGCGGGGACACAGATACGCAGTATTTT. Translating gives CASSPQTSGDTDTQYF.

V is TRBV4-1 and J is TRBJ1-1; D is uncertain. V was clipped by 4 bases and J by 1 base, with 10 bases between them. The CDR3 has 14 amino acids. Germline V gene sequence: CDR1 MGHRA, CDR2 YSYEKL. CDR3 coding DNA: TGCGCCAGCAGCCGGCCTGGCCCGAACACTGAAGCTTTCTTT. This sequence encodes CASSRPGPNTEAFF.

This sequence joins TRBV18 and TRBJ2-2; TRBD2 might be the D (6 bases). V was pared by 4 bases and J by 0 bases, with 12 bases between. The V gene's germline CDR1 is KGHSH and CDR2 LQKENI. The CDR3 spans 16 residues. The CDR3 bases are TGTGCCAGCTCACTCTGGGGAGGATCGAACACCGGGGAGCTGTTTTTT. Its protein is CASSLWGGSNTGELFF.

The rearrangement uses TRBV7-9 and TRBJ1-1; TRBD1 matches at 7 bases. V trimming: 5 bases; J trimming: 5 bases; junction bases outside the gene matches: 14. CDR3 length: 16 residues. The V gene's germline CDR1 is SEHNR and CDR2 FQNEAQ (reference sequence). CDR3 DNA: TGTGCCAGCAGCCCCGGGGCAGGGGGGATGCGGACTGAAGCTTTCTTT. The encoded protein is CASSPGAGGMRTEAFF.

This clonotype was observed at least ten times. The chain carries TRBV20-1 and TRBJ2-4; 11 bases fit TRBD2. The CDR3 has 15 residues. CDR1 and CDR2 (germline): DFQATT, SNEGSKA (reference sequence). The trim removed 1 base at V and 7 bases at J, leaving 6 bases unmatched. The CDR3 DNA reads TGCAGTGCTAGAGTAGCGGGGGGGCCCCTTAACATTCAGTACTTC. This encodes CSARVAGGPLNIQYF.

This chain connects TRBV5-5 to TRBJ1-5; maybe TRBD1 (5 bases). Per the germline V gene, CDR1 is SGHKS and CDR2 is YYEKEE (reference sequence). This CDR3 has 15 residues. Trimming pared 4 bases from V and 6 bases from J, leaving 17 bases between. CDR3 DNA: TGTGCCAGCAGCGCCACGTTCAGGGAAGGTCAGCCCCAGCATTTT. Its translation: CASSATFREGQPQHF.

A few counts support this clonotype. The chain uses TRBV6-5 and TRBJ2-1, with 11 bases matching TRBD2. The CDR3 has 17 residues. Germline loops: CDR1 MNHEY, CDR2 SVGAGI. V trimming: 0 bases; J trimming: 7 bases; junction bases outside the gene matches: 8. The CDR3 sequence: CASSYSGGSGGANEQFF. The DNA for the CDR3 is TGTGCCAGCAGTTACTCGGGGGGTAGCGGGGGGGCGAATGAGCAGTTCTTC.

This clonotype has a handful of counts. The chain couples TRBV5-1 to TRBJ2-7, with TRBD1 as a possible D gene (5 bases). Trimming removed 2 bases from V and 4 bases from J, with 16 bases in between. CDR3 size: 15 residues. The germline V gene has CDR1 SGHRS and CDR2 YFSETQ. The CDR3 spells CASSLLQGFSYEQYF. The DNA for the CDR3 is TGCGCCAGCAGCTTATTGCAGGGCTTTTCTTACGAGCAGTACTTC.